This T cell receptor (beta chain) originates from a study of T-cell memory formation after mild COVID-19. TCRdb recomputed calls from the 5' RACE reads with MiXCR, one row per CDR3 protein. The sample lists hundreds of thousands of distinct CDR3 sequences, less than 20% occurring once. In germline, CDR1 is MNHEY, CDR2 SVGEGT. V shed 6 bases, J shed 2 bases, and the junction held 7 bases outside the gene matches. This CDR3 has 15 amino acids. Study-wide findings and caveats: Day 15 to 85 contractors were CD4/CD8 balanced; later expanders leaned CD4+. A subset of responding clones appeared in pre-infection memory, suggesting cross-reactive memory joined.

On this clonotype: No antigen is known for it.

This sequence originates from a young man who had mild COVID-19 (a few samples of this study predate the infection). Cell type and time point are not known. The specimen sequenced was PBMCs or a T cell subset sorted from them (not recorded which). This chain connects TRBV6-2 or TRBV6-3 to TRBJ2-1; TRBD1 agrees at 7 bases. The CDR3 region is CASRGGDRTYNEQFF. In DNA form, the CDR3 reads TGTGCCAGCAGGGGTGGGGACAGAACCTACAATGAGCAGTTCTTC.